These 10 T cell receptor beta chains were sequenced from one sample in a study of human T cells and chemical hapten exposure. TCRdb redid the calling of the RACE reads with MiXCR, one entry per CDR3 protein. The table shows about 82,000 distinct CDR3 sequences, with under 10% occurring only once. Time point: healthy volunteer bleed at 6 weeks. Extraction of total RNA was performed on unfractionated whole blood. The sequencing sample was made of whole blood. All receptors derive from a male donor in good health. Some clones in this sample may be carry-over from other donors' samples.

The CDR3 protein is CASRVGTGLYEQYF. CDR3 bases: TGTGCCAGCAGGGTTGGGACAGGGCTCTACGAGCAGTACTTC. The chain couples TRBV6-5 to TRBJ2-7; 9 bases align to TRBD1. The CDR3 contains 14 residues. V lost 6 bases to trimming and J lost 3 bases; unmatched junction nucleotides: 6. The germline gives CDR1 MNHEY, CDR2 SVGAGI.

This clonotype has a handful of counts. V and J are TRBV10-3 and TRBJ2-7, with D perhaps matching TRBD1 or TRBD2 (5 bases each). CDR1 is ENHRY, CDR2 SYGVKD, per germline. Trimming took 7 bases from V and 1 from J, leaving 11 bases between them. The CDR3 consists of 13 residues. The CDR3 DNA reads TGTGCCATCACCAGGGACCCGTCCTACGAGCAGTACTTC. This translates into CAITRDPSYEQYF.

This clonotype was seen repeatedly, ten times or more. The V and J genes are TRBV2 and TRBJ2-4; D remains ambiguous. V shed 3 bases and J shed 2 bases, with 11 bases lying between them. This CDR3 has 15 residues. CDR1 is SNHLY and CDR2 is FYNNEI in the germline V gene. DNA of the CDR3: TGTGCCAGCAGTGATTGGCTGCTCCCCAAAAACATTCAGTACTTC. The encoded protein is CASSDWLLPKNIQYF.

This clonotype has ten or more counts. The rearrangement links TRBV4-3 to TRBJ2-4, with D hard to call. The germline CDR1 and CDR2 sequences are LGHNA and YSLEER. Trimming removed 0 bases at V and 0 bases at J, with 12 bases between. The CDR3 has 17 residues. In DNA form, the CDR3 reads TGCGCCAGCAGCCAAGATCTGACACCTCCAGCCAAAAACATTCAGTACTTC. As protein: CASSQDLTPPAKNIQYF.

This clonotype has just a few counts. The chain carries TRBV11-2 and TRBJ1-1; the match to TRBD1 covers 9 bases. The CDR3 loop spans 16 amino acids. Germline V gene data show CDR1 as SGHAT and CDR2 as FQNNGV. Losses at the gene ends were 10 bases for V and 0 bases for J; bases not matched to a gene: 12. CDR3 residues: CATKTGTGIMNTEAFF. The CDR3 coding sequence is TGTGCCACAAAAACCGGGACAGGGATCATGAACACTGAAGCTTTCTTT.

This clonotype was seen more than once but under ten times. The CDR3 reads CASSDTSPPSGGYTF. The CDR3 bases are TGCGCCAGCAGCGATACGAGTCCGCCCTCTGGGGGCTACACCTTC. The rearrangement links TRBV5-1 to TRBJ1-2; D remains ambiguous. This CDR3 has 15 residues. V lost 4 bases to trimming and J lost 8 bases, with 21 bases between them. CDR1 is SGHRS and CDR2 is YFSETQ in the germline V gene.

The V call is TRBV6-1, the J call TRBJ2-7, with no clear D. CDR3 length equals 11 residues. V was trimmed by 4 bases and J by 3 bases, leaving 4 bases between them. CDR1 MNHNS and CDR2 SASEGT come from the germline V gene. The CDR3 loop reads CASSVNYEQYF. The CDR3 coding sequence is TGTGCCAGCAGTGTGAACTACGAGCAGTACTTC.

This clonotype was recorded a few times. The V gene is TRBV6-5, the J gene TRBJ1-5, with TRBD1 matching over 7 bases. V shed 6 bases and J 4 bases; nucleotides not matched to a gene: 6. Germline CDR1 reads MNHEY; CDR2 reads SVGAGI. The length of the CDR3 is 14 residues. In DNA, the CDR3 is TGTGCCAGCAGGAAGACAGGGCGAAATCAGCCCCAGCATTTT. It translates to CASRKTGRNQPQHF.

V usage is TRBV2 and J usage is TRBJ2-2; weak D call: TRBD1 (6 bases). Germline V lookup: CDR1 SNHLY, CDR2 FYNNEI. The ends were cut back, 3 bases at V and 4 bases at J, with 9 bases in the middle. The CDR3 sequence is 14 residues long. In DNA, the CDR3 is TGTGCCAGCAGTGAGGACAGAACCACCGGGGAGCTGTTTTTT. It translates to CASSEDRTTGELFF.

This clonotype was detected a few times. This chain connects TRBV6-2 or TRBV6-3 to TRBJ2-7, with a tentative D call TRBD2 (5 bases). Germline V gene data show CDR1 as MNHEY and CDR2 as SVGEGT. This CDR3 contains 12 residues. V shed 7 bases and J shed 3 bases, with 10 bases lying between them. CDR3 in amino acids: CASNSDFYEQYF. The CDR3 DNA reads TGTGCCAGCAATTCGGACTTCTACGAGCAGTACTTC.